These T cell receptor beta chains were read from a single sample in a study of human T cells and chemical hapten exposure. TCRdb re-called the RACE reads through MiXCR, storing one row per CDR3 protein. The sample includes roughly 200,000 distinct CDR3 sequences, 20% to 25% of them seen just once. The material sequenced was whole blood, taken in connection with sensitization to the hapten diphenylcyclopropenone (DPC). Receptors originate from a woman between 50 and 59 years old with alopecia areata. Some clones in this sample may be carry-over from other donors' samples. Both conserved end residues are part of each CDR3. D genes are given only for firm matches. Part of the rows lack a size; the others show once, few, many or a class for expanded clones.

NA	TRBJ1-1	17	NA	TRBV10-2	CASIGAGGSLSGIEAFF	TGCGCCAGCATAGGGGCCGGGGGCTCTTTAAGTGGAATTGAAGCTTTCTTT
few	TRBJ2-1	12	NA	TRBV3-1	CASSPGVFEQFF	TGTGCCAGCAGCCCGGGGGTATTTGAGCAGTTCTTC
once	TRBJ2-5	14	NA	TRBV5-1	CASGPLGRPETQYF	TGCGCCAGCGGCCCCCTGGGCCGGCCAGAGACCCAGTACTTC
few	TRBJ2-1	12	NA	TRBV7-2	CASSRDIEGQFF	TGTGCCAGCAGCCGGGACATAGAGGGGCAGTTCTTC
NA	TRBJ1-4	15	TRBD1	TRBV6-1	CASSALRQGNEKLFF	TGTGCCAGCAGTGCCCTGAGACAGGGAAATGAAAAACTGTTTTTT
NA	TRBJ2-7	14	NA	TRBV20-1	CSARRAGQSYEQYF	TGCAGTGCCAGACGAGCGGGTCAGTCCTACGAGCAGTACTTC
NA	TRBJ2-1	13	NA	TRBV5-1	CASKYLDYNEQFF	TGCGCCAGCAAGTATCTGGACTACAATGAGCAGTTCTTC
few	TRBJ2-3	16	TRBD1	TRBV10-3	CAISERDRGPPDTQYF	TGTGCCATCAGTGAAAGGGACAGGGGCCCTCCAGATACGCAGTATTTT
NA	TRBJ1-3	16	NA	TRBV7-9	CASSSRVGLAGNTIYF	TGTGCCAGCAGTTCCCGGGTAGGCCTTGCTGGAAACACCATATATTTT
few	TRBJ2-1	14	NA	TRBV6-5	CASSPRGPYNEQFF	TGTGCCAGCAGTCCGAGGGGACCTTACAATGAGCAGTTCTTC
once	TRBJ2-1	13	NA	TRBV7-6	CASSLVPGNEQFF	TGTGCCAGCAGCTTAGTTCCGGGCAATGAGCAGTTCTTC
few	TRBJ1-4	14	NA	TRBV5-1	CASSPDGTNEKLFF	TGCGCCAGCAGCCCGGACGGGACTAATGAAAAACTGTTTTTT
NA	TRBJ2-5	16	TRBD2	TRBV24-1	CATSDPNSGSVETQYF	TGTGCCACCAGTGACCCGAATAGCGGGAGCGTGGAGACCCAGTACTTC
many	TRBJ2-5	13	TRBD2	TRBV29-1	CSVGTSLAETQYF	TGCAGCGTCGGGACTAGCTTGGCGGAGACCCAGTACTTC
NA	TRBJ1-1	11	NA	TRBV29-1	CSVVDVTEAFF	TGCAGCGTTGTGGACGTCACTGAAGCTTTCTTT
once	TRBJ1-4	13	NA	TRBV29-1	CSVGLGLNEKLFF	TGCAGCGTTGGTTTAGGGCTCAATGAAAAACTGTTTTTT
NA	TRBJ1-4	17	TRBD1	TRBV7-2	CASSQLPAGQGTEKLFF	TGTGCCAGCAGCCAATTACCGGCCGGACAGGGGACTGAAAAACTGTTTTTT